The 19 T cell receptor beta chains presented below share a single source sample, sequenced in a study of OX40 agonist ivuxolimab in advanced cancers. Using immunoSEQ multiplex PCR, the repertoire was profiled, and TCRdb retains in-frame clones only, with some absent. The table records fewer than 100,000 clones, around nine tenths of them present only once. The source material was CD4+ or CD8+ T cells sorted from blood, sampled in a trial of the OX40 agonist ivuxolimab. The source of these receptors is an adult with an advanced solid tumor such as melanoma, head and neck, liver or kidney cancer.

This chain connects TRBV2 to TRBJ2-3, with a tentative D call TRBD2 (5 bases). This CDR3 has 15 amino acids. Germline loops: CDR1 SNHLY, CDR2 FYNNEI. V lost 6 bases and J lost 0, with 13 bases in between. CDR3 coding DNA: TGTGCCAGCAGCCCTAGACTAACTAGCACAGATACGCAGTATTTT. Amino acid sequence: CASSPRLTSTDTQYF.

The CDR3 region has the DNA TGTGCCAGTAGTACCCAATGGGCCACAGGGGGCGACGGCTACACCTTC. Encoded protein: CASSTQWATGGDGYTF. V and J are TRBV19 and TRBJ1-2, with 9 positions matching TRBD1. The V gene's germline CDR1 is LNHDA and CDR2 SQIVND (reference sequence). V dropped 4 bases and J dropped 8; count of bases not matched to a gene: 14. The CDR3 extends over 16 amino acids.

CDR3 nucleotides: TGTGCCAGCAGCCAGGGCGAGACAGGGGAGGATGGCTACACCTTC. This translates into CASSQGETGEDGYTF. The chain combines TRBV4-2 with TRBJ1-2, with 8 bases identical to TRBD1. This CDR3 comprises 15 residues. Trimming at V came to 3 bases and at J to 6 bases, leaving 9 bases not matched to a gene. Per the germline V gene, CDR1 is LGHNA and CDR2 is YNFKEQ.

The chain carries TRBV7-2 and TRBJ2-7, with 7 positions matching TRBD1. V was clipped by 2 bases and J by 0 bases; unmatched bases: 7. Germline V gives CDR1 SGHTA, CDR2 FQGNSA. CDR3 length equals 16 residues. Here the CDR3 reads CASSLLGGYSSYEQYF. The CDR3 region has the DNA TGTGCCAGCAGCTTACTAGGGGGCTACAGCTCCTACGAGCAGTACTTC.

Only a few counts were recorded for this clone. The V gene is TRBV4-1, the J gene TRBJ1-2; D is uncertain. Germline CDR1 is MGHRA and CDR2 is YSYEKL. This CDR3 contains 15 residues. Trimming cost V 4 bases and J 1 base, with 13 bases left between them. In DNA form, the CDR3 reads TGCGCCAGCAGCCCCCGGGAAGCGAATAACTATGGCTACACCTTC. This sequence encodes CASSPREANNYGYTF.

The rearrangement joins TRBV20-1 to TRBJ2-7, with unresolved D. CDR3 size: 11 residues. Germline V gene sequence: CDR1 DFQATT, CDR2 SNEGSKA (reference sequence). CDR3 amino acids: CSTRSSYEQYF. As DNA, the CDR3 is TGCAGCACACGGAGCTCCTACGAGCAGTACTTC.

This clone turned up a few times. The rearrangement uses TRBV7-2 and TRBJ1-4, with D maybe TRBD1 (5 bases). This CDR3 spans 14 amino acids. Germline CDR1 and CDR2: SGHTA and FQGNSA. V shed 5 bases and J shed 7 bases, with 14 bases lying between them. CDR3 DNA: TGTGCCAGCAGCCCCCAGGGTGGTGGTGAAAAACTGTTTTTT. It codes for CASSPQGGGEKLFF. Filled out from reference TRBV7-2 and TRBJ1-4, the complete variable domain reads GAGVSQSPSNKVTEKGKDVELRCDPISGHTALYWYRQSLGQGLEFLIYFQGNSAPDKSGLPSDRFSAERTGGSVSTLTIQRTQQEDSAVYLCASSPQGGGEKLFFGSGTQLSVL.

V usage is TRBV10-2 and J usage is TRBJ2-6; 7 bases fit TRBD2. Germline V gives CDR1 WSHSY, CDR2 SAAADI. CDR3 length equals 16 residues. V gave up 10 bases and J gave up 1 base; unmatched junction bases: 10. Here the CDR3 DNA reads TGCGCCATCCCTAGTGGGGGGGGGTCTGGGGCCAACGTCCTGACTTTC. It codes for CAIPSGGGSGANVLTF.

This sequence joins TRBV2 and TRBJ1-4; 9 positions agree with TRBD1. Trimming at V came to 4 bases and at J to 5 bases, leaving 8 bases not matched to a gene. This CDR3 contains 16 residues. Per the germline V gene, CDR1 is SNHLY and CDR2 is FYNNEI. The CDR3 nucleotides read TGTGCCAGCAGTGGTGGGACAGGGTTGCGCAATGAAAAACTGTTTTTT. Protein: CASSGGTGLRNEKLFF.

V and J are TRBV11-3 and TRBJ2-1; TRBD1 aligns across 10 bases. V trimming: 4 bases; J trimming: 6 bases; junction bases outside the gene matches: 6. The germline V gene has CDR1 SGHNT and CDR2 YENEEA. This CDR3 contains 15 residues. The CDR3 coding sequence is TGTGCCAGCAGCTACGGGGACAGGGGAGTCAATGAGCAGTTCTTC. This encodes CASSYGDRGVNEQFF.

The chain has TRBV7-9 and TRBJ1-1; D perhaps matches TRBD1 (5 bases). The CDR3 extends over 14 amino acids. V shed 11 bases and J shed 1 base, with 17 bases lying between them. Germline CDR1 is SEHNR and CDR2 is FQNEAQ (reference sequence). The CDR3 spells CACRRGMGNTEAFF. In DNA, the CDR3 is TGTGCCTGCCGACGGGGCATGGGGAACACTGAAGCTTTCTTT.

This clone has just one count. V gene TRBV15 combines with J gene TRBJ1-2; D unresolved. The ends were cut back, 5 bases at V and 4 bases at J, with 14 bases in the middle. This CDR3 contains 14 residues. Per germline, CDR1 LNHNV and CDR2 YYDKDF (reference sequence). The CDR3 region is CATSDPREIYGYTF. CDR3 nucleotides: TGTGCCACCAGCGATCCCCGGGAGATCTATGGCTACACCTTC.

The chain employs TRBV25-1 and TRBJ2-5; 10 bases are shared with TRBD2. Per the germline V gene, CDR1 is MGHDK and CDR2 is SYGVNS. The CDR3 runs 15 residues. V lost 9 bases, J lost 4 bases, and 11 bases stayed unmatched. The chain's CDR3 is CASSRAGGGRETQYF. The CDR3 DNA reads TGTGCCAGTTCCAGAGCGGGGGGGGGCCGAGAGACCCAGTACTTC. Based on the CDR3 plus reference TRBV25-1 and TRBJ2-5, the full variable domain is EADIYQTPRYLVIGTGKKITLECSQTMGHDKMYWYQQDPGMELHLIHYSYGVNSTEKGDLSSESTVSRIRTEHFPLTLESARPSHTSQYLCASSRAGGGRETQYFGPGTRLLVL.

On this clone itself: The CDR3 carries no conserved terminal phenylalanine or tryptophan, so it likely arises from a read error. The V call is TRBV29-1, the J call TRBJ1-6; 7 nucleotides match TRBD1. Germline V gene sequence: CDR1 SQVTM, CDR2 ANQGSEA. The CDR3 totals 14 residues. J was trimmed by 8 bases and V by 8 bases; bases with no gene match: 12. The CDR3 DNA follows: TGCAGCCCTTTTGACAGGGCCCTCCATTCACCCCTCCACCTT. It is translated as CSPFDRALHSPLHL.

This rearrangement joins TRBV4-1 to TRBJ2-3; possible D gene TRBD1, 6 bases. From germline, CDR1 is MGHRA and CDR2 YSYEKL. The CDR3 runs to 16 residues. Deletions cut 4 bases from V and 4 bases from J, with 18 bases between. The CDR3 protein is CASSPGWGRGPDTQYF. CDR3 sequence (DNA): TGCGCCAGCAGCCCAGGGTGGGGGCGAGGGCCAGATACGCAGTATTTT.

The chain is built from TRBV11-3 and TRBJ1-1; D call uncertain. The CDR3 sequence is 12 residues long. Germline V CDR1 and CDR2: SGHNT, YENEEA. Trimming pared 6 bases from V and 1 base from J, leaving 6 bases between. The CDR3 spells CASRGTNTEAFF. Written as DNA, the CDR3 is TGTGCCAGCAGGGGAACGAACACTGAAGCTTTCTTT.

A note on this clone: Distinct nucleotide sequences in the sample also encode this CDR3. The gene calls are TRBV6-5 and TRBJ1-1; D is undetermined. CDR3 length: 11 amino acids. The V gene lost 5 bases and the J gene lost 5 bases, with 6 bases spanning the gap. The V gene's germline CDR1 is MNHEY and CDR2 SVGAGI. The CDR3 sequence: CASSQGTEAFF. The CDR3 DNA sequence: TGTGCCAGCAGTCAAGGGACTGAAGCTTTCTTT.

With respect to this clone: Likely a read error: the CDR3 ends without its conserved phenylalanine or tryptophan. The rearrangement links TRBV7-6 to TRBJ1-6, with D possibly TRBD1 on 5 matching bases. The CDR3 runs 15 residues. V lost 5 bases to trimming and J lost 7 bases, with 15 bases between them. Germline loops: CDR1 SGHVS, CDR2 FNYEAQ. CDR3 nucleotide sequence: TGTGCCAGCAGCCCCGGGACGGCTAGAAATTCACCCCTCCACCTT. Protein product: CASSPGTARNSPLHL.

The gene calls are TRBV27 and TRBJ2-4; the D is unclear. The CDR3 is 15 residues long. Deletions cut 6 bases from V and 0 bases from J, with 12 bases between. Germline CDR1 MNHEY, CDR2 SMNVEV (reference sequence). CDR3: CASRVGFEAKNIQYF. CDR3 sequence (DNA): TGTGCCAGCAGGGTTGGGTTCGAAGCCAAAAACATTCAGTACTTC.